This T cell receptor (beta chain) comes out of a study of T cells in lung cancer brain metastases. Germline lookup yields CDR1 MNHEY and CDR2 SVGAGI. The CDR3 totals 15 residues. Unmatched junction bases numbered 9, after V lost 6 bases and J lost 3 bases. Genomic DNA input was about 2 to 5 ug, equal within pairs. The table came from immunoSEQ multiplex PCR; TCRdb's copy has only in-frame clones and leaves some out. The sample has over 2,000 clones, around 93% seen once; the top ten hold about 5%. This sequence joins TRBV6-5 and TRBJ1-1, with 8 bases aligning to TRBD1. The sequenced sample was tumor tissue from the primary lung tumor. The TCR sequence derives from a woman aged 25 to 39 with non-small cell lung cancer. CDR3 protein: CASSARGPLYTEAFF. The CDR3 coding sequence is TGTGCCAGCAGCGCCAGGGGGCCTTTGTACACTGAAGCTTTCTTT.